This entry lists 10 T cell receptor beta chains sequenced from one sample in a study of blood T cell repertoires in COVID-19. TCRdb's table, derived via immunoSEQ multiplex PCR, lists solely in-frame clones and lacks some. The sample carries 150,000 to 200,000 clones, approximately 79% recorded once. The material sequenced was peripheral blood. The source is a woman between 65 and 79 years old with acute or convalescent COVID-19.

The CDR3 spells CASSGSGTSGETQYF. CDR3 nucleotides: TGCGCCAGCAGCGGATCCGGGACTAGTGGGGAGACCCAGTACTTC. The chain couples TRBV5-1 to TRBJ2-5; 8 bases line up with TRBD2. Looked up from germline, CDR1 is SGHRS and CDR2 is YFSETQ. With V trimmed by 4 bases and J by 5 bases, 10 bases remained unmatched. The CDR3 totals 15 residues.

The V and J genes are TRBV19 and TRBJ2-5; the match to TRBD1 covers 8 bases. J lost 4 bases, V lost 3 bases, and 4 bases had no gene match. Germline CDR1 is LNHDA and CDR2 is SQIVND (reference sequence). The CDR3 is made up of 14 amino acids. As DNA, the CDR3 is TGTGCCAGTAGTATCAGGGGGCGCGGAGAGACCCAGTACTTC. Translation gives CASSIRGRGETQYF.

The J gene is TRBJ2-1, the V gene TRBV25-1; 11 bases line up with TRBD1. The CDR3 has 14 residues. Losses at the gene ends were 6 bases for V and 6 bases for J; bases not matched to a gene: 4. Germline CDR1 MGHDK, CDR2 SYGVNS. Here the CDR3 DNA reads TGTGCCAGCAGGGGACAGGGGGTTTTCAATGAGCAGTTCTTC. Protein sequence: CASRGQGVFNEQFF.

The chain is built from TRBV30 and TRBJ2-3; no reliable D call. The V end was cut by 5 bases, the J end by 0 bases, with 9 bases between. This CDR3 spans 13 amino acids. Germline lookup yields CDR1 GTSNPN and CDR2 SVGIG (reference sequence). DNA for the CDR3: TGTGCCTGGGGCGAGGCGAGCACAGATACGCAGTATTTT. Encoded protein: CAWGEASTDTQYF. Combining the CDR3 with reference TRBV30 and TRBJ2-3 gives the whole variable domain SQTIHQWPATLVQPVGSPLSLECTVEGTSNPNLYWYRQAAGRGLQLLFYSVGIGQISSEVPQNLSASRPQDRQFILSSKKLLLSDSGFYLCAWGEASTDTQYFGPGTRLTVL.

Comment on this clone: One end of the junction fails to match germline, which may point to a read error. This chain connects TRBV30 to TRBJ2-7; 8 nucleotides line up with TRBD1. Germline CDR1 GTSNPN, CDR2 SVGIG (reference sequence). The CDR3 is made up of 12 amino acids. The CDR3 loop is CAWSVLLEGQVF. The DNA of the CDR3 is TGTGCCTGGAGTGTACTACTGGAGGGACAGGTCTTC.

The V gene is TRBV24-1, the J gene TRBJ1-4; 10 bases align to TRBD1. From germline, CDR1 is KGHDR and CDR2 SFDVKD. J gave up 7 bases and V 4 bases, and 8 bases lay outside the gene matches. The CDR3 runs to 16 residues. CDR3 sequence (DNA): TGTGCCACCAGTGACCCCGGACAGGGGGGAAGTGAAAAACTGTTTTTT. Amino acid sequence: CATSDPGQGGSEKLFF.

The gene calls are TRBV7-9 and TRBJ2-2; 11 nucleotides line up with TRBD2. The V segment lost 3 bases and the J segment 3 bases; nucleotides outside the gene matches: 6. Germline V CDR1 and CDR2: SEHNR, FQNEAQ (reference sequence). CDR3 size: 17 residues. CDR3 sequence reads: CASSFPSGRSDTGELFF. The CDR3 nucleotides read TGTGCCAGCAGCTTTCCTAGCGGGAGGTCGGACACCGGGGAGCTGTTTTTT.

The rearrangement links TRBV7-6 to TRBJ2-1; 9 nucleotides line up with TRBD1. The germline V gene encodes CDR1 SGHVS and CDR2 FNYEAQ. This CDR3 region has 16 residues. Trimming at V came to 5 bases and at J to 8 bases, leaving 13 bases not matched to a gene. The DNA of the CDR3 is TGTGCCAGCAGCCTCTCCGGGACAGGGTTGGTCTATGAGCAGTTCTTC. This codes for CASSLSGTGLVYEQFF.

The CDR3 loop reads CASSIPGGRTGELFF. CDR3 sequence (DNA): TGTGCCAGTAGTATTCCCGGGGGGCGGACCGGGGAGCTGTTTTTT. The V gene is TRBV19, the J gene TRBJ2-2; possible D gene TRBD2, 7 bases. V was pared by 3 bases and J by 5 bases, with 13 bases between. The CDR3 contains 15 residues. The germline V gene has CDR1 LNHDA and CDR2 SQIVND (reference sequence).

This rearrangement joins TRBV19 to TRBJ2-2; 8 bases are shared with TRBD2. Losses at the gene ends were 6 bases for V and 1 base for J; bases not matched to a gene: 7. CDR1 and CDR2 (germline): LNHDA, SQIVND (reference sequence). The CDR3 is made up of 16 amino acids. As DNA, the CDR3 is TGTGCCAGTAGCAAAACCGGGACTAGGAACACCGGGGAGCTGTTTTTT. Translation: CASSKTGTRNTGELFF.